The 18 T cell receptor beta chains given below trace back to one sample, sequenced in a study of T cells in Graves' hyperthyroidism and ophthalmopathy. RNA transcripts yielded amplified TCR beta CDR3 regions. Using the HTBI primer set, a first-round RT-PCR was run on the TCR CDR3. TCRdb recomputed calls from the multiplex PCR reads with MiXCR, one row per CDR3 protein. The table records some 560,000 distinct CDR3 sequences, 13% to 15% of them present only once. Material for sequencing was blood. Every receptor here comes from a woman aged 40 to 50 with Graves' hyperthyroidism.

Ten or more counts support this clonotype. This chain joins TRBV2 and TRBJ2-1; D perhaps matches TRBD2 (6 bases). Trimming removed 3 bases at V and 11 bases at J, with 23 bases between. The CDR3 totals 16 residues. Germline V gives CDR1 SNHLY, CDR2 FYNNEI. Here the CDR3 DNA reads TGTGCCAGCAGTGACGACAGATCGGACCGTCGGGAGAAGCAGTTCTTC. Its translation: CASSDDRSDRREKQFF.

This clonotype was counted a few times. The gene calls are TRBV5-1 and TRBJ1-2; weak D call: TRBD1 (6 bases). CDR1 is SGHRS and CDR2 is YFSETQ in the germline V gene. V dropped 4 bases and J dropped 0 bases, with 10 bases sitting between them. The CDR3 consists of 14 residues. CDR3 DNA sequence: TGCGCCAGCAGCAGGGACATACCTAACTATGGCTACACCTTC. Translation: CASSRDIPNYGYTF.

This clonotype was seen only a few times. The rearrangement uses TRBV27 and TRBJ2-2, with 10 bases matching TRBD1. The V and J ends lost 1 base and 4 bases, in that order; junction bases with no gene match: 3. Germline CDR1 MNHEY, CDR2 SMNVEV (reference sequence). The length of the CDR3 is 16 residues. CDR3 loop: CASSLYGQGVTGELFF. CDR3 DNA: TGTGCCAGCAGTTTATACGGACAGGGGGTCACCGGGGAGCTGTTTTTT.

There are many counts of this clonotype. DNA for the CDR3: TGTGCCAGCAGCCAAGATGGCAGGGGTGGCTATGGCTACACCTTC. It specifies CASSQDGRGGYGYTF. V is TRBV14 and J is TRBJ1-2; possibly TRBD1 for D (6 bases). With 0 bases removed from V and 4 bases from J, the gap between germline ends came to 12 bases. CDR1 is SGHDN and CDR2 is FVKESK in the germline V gene. The CDR3 contains 15 residues.

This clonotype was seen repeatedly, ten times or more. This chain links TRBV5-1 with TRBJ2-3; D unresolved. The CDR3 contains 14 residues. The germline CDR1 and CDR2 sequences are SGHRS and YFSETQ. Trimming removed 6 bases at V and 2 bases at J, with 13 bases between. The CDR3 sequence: CASNVGSITDTQYF. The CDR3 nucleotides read TGCGCCAGCAATGTAGGAAGTATCACAGATACGCAGTATTTT.

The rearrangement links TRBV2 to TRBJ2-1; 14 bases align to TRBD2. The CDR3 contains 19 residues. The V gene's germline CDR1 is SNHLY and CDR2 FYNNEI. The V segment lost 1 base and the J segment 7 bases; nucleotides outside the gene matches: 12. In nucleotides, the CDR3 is TGTGCCAGCAGTGAAGAAGGGACTAGCGGGAGCGGTGGGAAAAATGAGCAGTTCTTC. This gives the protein CASSEEGTSGSGGKNEQFF.

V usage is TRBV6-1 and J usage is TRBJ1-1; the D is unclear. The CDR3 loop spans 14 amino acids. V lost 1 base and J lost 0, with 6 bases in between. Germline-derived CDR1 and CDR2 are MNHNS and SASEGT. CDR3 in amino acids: CASSEVQLNTEAFF. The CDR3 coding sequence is TGTGCCAGCAGTGAAGTACAGTTGAACACTGAAGCTTTCTTT.

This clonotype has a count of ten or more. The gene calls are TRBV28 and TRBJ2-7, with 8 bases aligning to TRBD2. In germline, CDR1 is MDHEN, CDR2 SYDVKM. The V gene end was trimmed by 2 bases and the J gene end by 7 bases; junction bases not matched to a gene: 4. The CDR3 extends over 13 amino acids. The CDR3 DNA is TGTGCCAGCAGTTTAATCGGGGGGGGGGAGCAGTACTTC. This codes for CASSLIGGGEQYF.

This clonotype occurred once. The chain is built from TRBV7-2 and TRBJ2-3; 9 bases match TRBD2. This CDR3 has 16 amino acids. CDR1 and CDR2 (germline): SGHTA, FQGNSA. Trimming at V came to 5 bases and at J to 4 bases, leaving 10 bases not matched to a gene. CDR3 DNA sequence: TGTGCCAGCAGCGTGGCGGGAGGGCAAATCGCAGATACGCAGTATTTT. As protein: CASSVAGGQIADTQYF.

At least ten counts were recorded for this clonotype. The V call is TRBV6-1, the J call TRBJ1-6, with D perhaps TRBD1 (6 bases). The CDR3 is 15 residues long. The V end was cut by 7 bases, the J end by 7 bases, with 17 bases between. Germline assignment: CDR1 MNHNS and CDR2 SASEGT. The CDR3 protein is CASNYHAGANSPLHF. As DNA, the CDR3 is TGTGCCAGCAATTACCATGCGGGGGCAAATTCACCCCTCCACTTT.

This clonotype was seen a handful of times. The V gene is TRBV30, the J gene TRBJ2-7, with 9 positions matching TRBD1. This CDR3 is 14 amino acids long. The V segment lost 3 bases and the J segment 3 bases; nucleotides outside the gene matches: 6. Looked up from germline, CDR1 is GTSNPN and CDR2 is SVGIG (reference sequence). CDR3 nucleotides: TGTGCCTGGAGAACTCCGGGACAGGGCTACGAGCAGTACTTC. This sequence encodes CAWRTPGQGYEQYF.

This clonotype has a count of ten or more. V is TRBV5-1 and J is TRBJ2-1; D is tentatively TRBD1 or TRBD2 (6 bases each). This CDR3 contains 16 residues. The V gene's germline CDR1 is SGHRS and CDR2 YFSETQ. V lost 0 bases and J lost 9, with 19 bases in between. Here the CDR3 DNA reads TGCGCCAGCAGCTTGGAAATCCGGGGGCCTGGGGGTGAGCAGTTCTTC. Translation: CASSLEIRGPGGEQFF.

For the CDR3, the DNA is TGCAGTGCTAGCTGGGGCTTTTCCTACGAGCAGTACTTC. Its translation is CSASWGFSYEQYF. This chain uses TRBV20-1 with TRBJ2-7; a weak D match, TRBD1 (5 bases). The CDR3 covers 13 residues. CDR1 and CDR2 (germline): DFQATT, SNEGSKA (reference sequence). V dropped 3 bases and J dropped 1 base, with 10 bases sitting between them.

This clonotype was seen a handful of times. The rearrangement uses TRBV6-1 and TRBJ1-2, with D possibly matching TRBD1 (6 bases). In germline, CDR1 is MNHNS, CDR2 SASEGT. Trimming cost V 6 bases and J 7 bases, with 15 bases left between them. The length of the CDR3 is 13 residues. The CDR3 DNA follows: TGTGCCAGCAGCCAAAACCAGGGGACTGGCTACACCTTC. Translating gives CASSQNQGTGYTF.

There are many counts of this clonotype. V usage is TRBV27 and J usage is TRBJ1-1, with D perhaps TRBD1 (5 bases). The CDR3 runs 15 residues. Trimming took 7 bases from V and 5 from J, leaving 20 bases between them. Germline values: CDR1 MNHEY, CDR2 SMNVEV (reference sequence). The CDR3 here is CASTSSGTHGTEAFF. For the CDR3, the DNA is TGTGCCAGCACCTCATCCGGGACTCACGGGACTGAAGCTTTCTTT.

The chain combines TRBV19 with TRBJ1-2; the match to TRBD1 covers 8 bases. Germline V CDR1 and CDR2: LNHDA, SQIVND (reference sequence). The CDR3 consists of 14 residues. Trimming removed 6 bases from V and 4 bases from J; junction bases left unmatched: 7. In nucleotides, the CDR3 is TGTGCCAGTAGAAAAGGACAGGGAGGCTATGGCTACACCTTC. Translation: CASRKGQGGYGYTF.

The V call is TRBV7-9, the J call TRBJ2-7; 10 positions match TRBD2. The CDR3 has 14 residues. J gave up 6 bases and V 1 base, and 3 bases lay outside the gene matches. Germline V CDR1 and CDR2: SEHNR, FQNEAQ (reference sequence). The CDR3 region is CASSLVLAGREQYF. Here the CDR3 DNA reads TGTGCCAGCAGCTTAGTACTAGCGGGGCGCGAGCAGTACTTC.

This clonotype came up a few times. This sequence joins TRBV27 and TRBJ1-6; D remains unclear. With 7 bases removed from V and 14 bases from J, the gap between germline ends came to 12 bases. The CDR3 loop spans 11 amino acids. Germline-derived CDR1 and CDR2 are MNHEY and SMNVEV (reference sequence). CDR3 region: CASTRRLALHF. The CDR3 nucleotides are TGTGCCAGCACGCGGAGATTGGCCCTCCACTTT.